Described below is a single TCR beta chain sequence and its context. The antigen remains undetermined. Clones were read by immunoSEQ multiplex PCR, and TCRdb kept only the in-frame ones, dropping some. This sample has about 24,000 clones, with less than 90% found just once. The sample originates from a study of chemoradiotherapy in HPV16-positive cancers. The V gene lost 4 bases and the J gene lost 8 bases, with 15 bases spanning the gap. Germline V gene lookup returns CDR1 GTSNPN and CDR2 SVGIG (reference sequence). The CDR3 is made up of 12 amino acids. Broader study findings: For HPV16-positive patients, expanding HPV-responsive T cells associated with longer recurrence-free survival.

The TCR was taken from a human donor with HPV-associated anogenital cancer. The sample here was blood, taken from a patient who underwent chemoradiotherapy. The genes are TRBV30 and TRBJ2-7, with D perhaps TRBD1 (7 bases). The CDR3 nucleotides are TGTGCCTGGACCCCAGGGGGGTTACAGCAGTACTTC. Protein: CAWTPGGLQQYF.